This T cell receptor beta chain was sequenced in a study of T cells after yellow fever vaccination. This clonotype was counted ten times or more. Its antigen is unknown. Trimming stripped 3 bases from V and 2 bases from J, with 14 bases between. This CDR3 is 15 amino acids long. Germline CDR1 and CDR2: SNHLY and FYNNEI. Study results and limitations: Most clones from primary vaccination resurfaced after the booster (about 95% CD4, approximately 88% CD8).

MiXCR, run by TCRdb on the 5' RACE reads, gives a single entry per CDR3 protein. The profile shows 70,000 or so distinct CDR3 sequences, around 7% of them singletons. This receptor was obtained from a young man who received the YFV17D yellow fever vaccine. The source material was CD8+ T cells sorted from PBMCs, sampled more than 8 days after the first yellow fever vaccination. The chain combines TRBV2 with TRBJ2-7; D gene unclear. CDR3 loop: CASSEGNRRPYEQYF. CDR3 DNA sequence: TGTGCCAGCAGTGAGGGGAATCGACGTCCCTACGAGCAGTACTTC.